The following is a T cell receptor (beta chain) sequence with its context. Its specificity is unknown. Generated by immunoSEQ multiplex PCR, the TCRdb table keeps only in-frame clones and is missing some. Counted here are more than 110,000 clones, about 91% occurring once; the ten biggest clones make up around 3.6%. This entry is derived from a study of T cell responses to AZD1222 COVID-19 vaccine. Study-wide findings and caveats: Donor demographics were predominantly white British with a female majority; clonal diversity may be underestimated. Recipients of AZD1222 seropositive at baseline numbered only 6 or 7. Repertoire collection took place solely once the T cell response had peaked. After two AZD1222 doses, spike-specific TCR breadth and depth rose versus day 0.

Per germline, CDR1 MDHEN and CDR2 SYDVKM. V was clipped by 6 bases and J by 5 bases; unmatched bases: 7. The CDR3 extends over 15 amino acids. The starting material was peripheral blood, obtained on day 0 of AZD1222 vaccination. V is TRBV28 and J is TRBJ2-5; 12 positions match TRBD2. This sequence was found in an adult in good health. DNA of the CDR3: TGTGCCAGCAGCCCTAGCGGGAGGGCAAGGGAGACCCAGTACTTC. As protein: CASSPSGRARETQYF.